This entry lists 28 T cell receptor beta chains sequenced from one sample in a study of cytomegalovirus exposure and HLA in healthy donors. The PCR was carried out with 60 Vbeta primers and 13 Jbeta primers. The protocol was immunoSEQ multiplex PCR, while the TCRdb copy is restricted to in-frame clones and leaves out a portion. This table has approximately 85,000 clones, roughly 80% appearing once. The sample comprised PBMCs. All receptors derive from a man aged 45 to 65 in good health and CMV-seropositive.

The CDR3, as DNA: TGCAGCGTAGGGGGAATAGAGAGCAATGAGCAGTTCTTC. Protein: CSVGGIESNEQFF. The chain employs TRBV29-1 and TRBJ2-1, with a tentative D call TRBD1 (6 bases). The germline V and J ends were trimmed by 6 bases and 6 bases, with 15 bases remaining between them. Per the germline V gene, CDR1 is SQVTM and CDR2 is ANQGSEA. The CDR3 extends over 13 amino acids.

This sequence joins TRBV6-5 and TRBJ1-1; the D is unclear. This CDR3 contains 12 residues. The V gene lost 8 bases and the J gene lost 1 base, with 8 bases spanning the gap. CDR1 is MNHEY and CDR2 is SVGAGI in the germline V gene. CDR3 bases: TGTGCCAGCGGTACAGCGAACACTGAAGCTTTCTTT. This translates into CASGTANTEAFF.

The V and J genes are TRBV4-1 and TRBJ1-1, with D possibly TRBD1 on 6 matching bases. This CDR3 comprises 18 residues. V lost 0 bases to trimming and J lost 0 bases, with 17 bases between them. Germline CDR1 MGHRA, CDR2 YSYEKL. Written as DNA, the CDR3 is TGCGCCAGCAGCCAAGAGGTTCTTGGACAGCACATGAACACTGAAGCTTTCTTT. It encodes CASSQEVLGQHMNTEAFF.

J is TRBJ2-6 and V is TRBV6-1; D is ambiguous. Germline CDR1 reads MNHNS; CDR2 reads SASEGT. V lost 2 bases to trimming and J lost 0 bases, with 5 bases between them. CDR3 size: 15 residues. CDR3 region: CASSEIGSGANVLTF. The CDR3 DNA reads as TGTGCCAGCAGTGAAATCGGCTCTGGGGCCAACGTCCTGACTTTC.

Ten or more counts support this clone. The chain has TRBV5-1 and TRBJ2-7, with a weak D call TRBD2 (7 bases). The V gene lost 0 bases and the J gene lost 2 bases, with 9 bases spanning the gap. Germline loops: CDR1 SGHRS, CDR2 YFSETQ. The CDR3 consists of 14 residues. The CDR3 is CASSLEGGTYEQYF. The CDR3 nucleotides read TGCGCCAGCAGCTTGGAGGGGGGGACCTACGAGCAGTACTTC. The full variable domain, rest sourced from reference TRBV5-1 and TRBJ2-7, is KAGVTQTPRYLIKTRGQQVTLSCSPISGHRSVSWYQQTPGQGLQFLFEYFSETQRNKGNFPGRFSGRQFSNSRSEMNVSTLELGDSALYLCASSLEGGTYEQYFGPGTRLTVT.

The chain is built from TRBV27 and TRBJ2-3, with a possible D match to TRBD1 (6 bases). The V gene's germline CDR1 is MNHEY and CDR2 SMNVEV (reference sequence). CDR3 size: 14 residues. Trimming took 4 bases from V and 0 from J, leaving 8 bases between them. The CDR3 loop reads CASSSQGSTDTQYF. Here the CDR3 DNA reads TGTGCCAGCAGTTCACAGGGTAGCACAGATACGCAGTATTTT.

The chain is built from TRBV19 and TRBJ1-2; D remains unclear. V was trimmed by 6 bases and J by 6 bases, leaving 14 bases between them. Germline-derived CDR1 and CDR2 are LNHDA and SQIVND (reference sequence). The CDR3 is 13 residues long. This chain's CDR3 is CASSASRVDGYTF. For the CDR3, the DNA is TGTGCCAGTAGCGCTTCACGGGTCGATGGCTACACCTTC.

This clone was observed a single time. This rearrangement joins TRBV27 to TRBJ2-3; 14 nucleotides match TRBD2. Trimming took 3 bases from V and 0 from J; bases not matched to a gene: 2. Germline CDR1 MNHEY, CDR2 SMNVEV (reference sequence). The CDR3 is 17 amino acids. The CDR3 DNA reads TGTGCCAGCAGTTTGACTAGCGGGAGGGGAAGCACAGATACGCAGTATTTT. Protein product: CASSLTSGRGSTDTQYF.

The rearrangement uses TRBV5-4 and TRBJ2-7; D may be TRBD2 (6 bases). The germline CDR1 and CDR2 sequences are SGHNT and YYREEE (reference sequence). V lost 0 bases and J lost 6, with 13 bases in between. The CDR3 is made up of 14 amino acids. In nucleotides, the CDR3 is TGTGCCAGCAGCTTGGGGGGTGGAGGGCTCGAGCAGTACTTC. Residues: CASSLGGGGLEQYF.

The chain joins TRBV12-5 to TRBJ1-2; 11 nucleotides align to TRBD1. V gave up 2 bases and J gave up 7 bases; unmatched junction bases: 6. Per germline, CDR1 LGHNT and CDR2 FRNRAP. This CDR3 is 15 amino acids long. For the CDR3, the DNA is TGTGCTAGTGGTTTGATCGGGACAGGGGGAGGTGGCTACACCTTC. Translated: CASGLIGTGGGGYTF.

The V and J genes are TRBV7-2 and TRBJ2-1, with TRBD2 identical over 14 bases. CDR3 length: 14 amino acids. Looked up from germline, CDR1 is SGHTA and CDR2 is FQGNSA. Germline trimming cut 4 bases from V and 14 bases from J; bases unmatched to any gene: 7. This CDR3 reads CASSSGLAGAIEFF. CDR3 nucleotide sequence: TGTGCCAGCAGCTCGGGACTAGCGGGAGCAATCGAGTTCTTC. Full variable domain (outside the CDR3, taken from reference TRBV7-2 and TRBJ2-1): GAGVSQSPSNKVTEKGKDVELRCDPISGHTALYWYRQSLGQGLEFLIYFQGNSAPDKSGLPSDRFSAERTGGSVSTLTIQRTQQEDSAVYLCASSSGLAGAIEFFGPGTRLTVL.

This chain links TRBV18 with TRBJ1-1, with D unresolved. CDR1 KGHSH and CDR2 LQKENI come from the germline V gene. The CDR3 totals 14 residues. The V and J ends lost 8 bases and 7 bases respectively, with 20 bases between them. CDR3 nucleotide sequence: TGTGCCAGCACCCCGGTGGGTTCGGGTAGTGAAGCTTTCTTT. Translated: CASTPVGSGSEAFF.

This chain joins TRBV6-1 and TRBJ1-2; TRBD1 agrees at 8 bases. Germline assignment: CDR1 MNHNS and CDR2 SASEGT. The CDR3 loop spans 16 amino acids. V lost 2 bases to trimming and J lost 0 bases; unmatched junction nucleotides: 5. The CDR3, as DNA: TGTGCCAGCAGTGAAATACAGGGGGTCGCTAACTATGGCTACACCTTC. Protein: CASSEIQGVANYGYTF.

The rearrangement links TRBV30 to TRBJ2-7; no clear D. The V gene's germline CDR1 is GTSNPN and CDR2 SVGIG (reference sequence). The CDR3 length is 14 residues. Between the trimmed V and J ends, which lost 6 bases and 4 bases, there was a span of 19 bases. CDR3 protein: CACHASIYTYEQYF. The CDR3 DNA sequence: TGTGCCTGCCACGCTTCGATTTACACATACGAGCAGTACTTC.

The chain is built from TRBV7-9 and TRBJ1-2, with D uncertain. V dropped 0 bases and J dropped 7 bases, with 6 bases sitting between them. The CDR3 covers 12 residues. Germline assignment: CDR1 SEHNR and CDR2 FQNEAQ (reference sequence). CDR3 loop: CASSLALAGYTF. DNA for the CDR3: TGTGCCAGCAGCTTAGCGCTGGCTGGCTACACCTTC.

The V call is TRBV7-3, the J call TRBJ1-6; 7 bases are shared with TRBD1. This CDR3 region has 14 residues. Trimming cost V 6 bases and J 7 bases; bases outside gene matches: 6. CDR1 and CDR2 (germline): SGHTA, FQGTGA. In DNA form, the CDR3 reads TGTGCCAGCAGACCAGGGGGTAGCAATTCACCCCTCCACTTT. Translating it yields CASRPGGSNSPLHF. The entire variable domain, with the rest obtained from reference TRBV7-3 and TRBJ1-6, is as follows: GAGVSQTPSNKVTEKGKYVELRCDPISGHTALYWYRQSLGQGPEFLIYFQGTGAADDSGLPNDRFFAVRPEGSVSTLKIQRTERGDSAVYLCASRPGGSNSPLHFGNGTRLTVT.

The chain joins TRBV30 to TRBJ2-7; D is unclear. Germline CDR1 and CDR2: GTSNPN and SVGIG (reference sequence). CDR3 length equals 13 residues. V was trimmed by 1 base and J by 1 base, leaving 8 bases between them. The CDR3 protein is CAWSGPDSYEQYF. As DNA, the CDR3 is TGTGCCTGGAGTGGTCCAGATTCCTACGAGCAGTACTTC. Combining the CDR3 with reference TRBV30 and TRBJ2-7 gives the whole variable domain SQTIHQWPATLVQPVGSPLSLECTVEGTSNPNLYWYRQAAGRGLQLLFYSVGIGQISSEVPQNLSASRPQDRQFILSSKKLLLSDSGFYLCAWSGPDSYEQYFGPGTRLTVT.

In this sample, this clone turned up a few times. The J gene is TRBJ1-1, the V gene TRBV28, with D perhaps TRBD1 (5 bases). The germline V gene encodes CDR1 MDHEN and CDR2 SYDVKM. This CDR3 contains 18 residues. Trimming left V 5 bases short and J 1 base short, with 23 bases between. The DNA of the CDR3 is TGTGCCAGCAGTCACTCGGGACTAAAAAGAGGGACGAACACTGAAGCTTTCTTT. It encodes CASSHSGLKRGTNTEAFF.

This chain uses TRBV29-1 with TRBJ1-4; tentative D call: TRBD1 (5 bases). The germline V and J ends were trimmed by 6 bases and 4 bases, with 12 bases remaining between them. The germline V gene has CDR1 SQVTM and CDR2 ANQGSEA. This CDR3 is 13 amino acids long. The CDR3 nucleotides are TGCAGCGTACAAAGACAGCTTAATGAAAAACTGTTTTTT. This codes for CSVQRQLNEKLFF.

This clone was observed a few times. The chain is built from TRBV2 and TRBJ2-2; D is unresolved. Germline V CDR1 and CDR2: SNHLY, FYNNEI. The CDR3 has 15 residues. V shed 2 bases and J shed 4 bases, with 11 bases lying between them. This chain's CDR3 is CASSELGLPTGELFF. The CDR3 bases are TGTGCCAGCAGTGAACTCGGTCTTCCCACCGGGGAGCTGTTTTTT.

The V call is TRBV7-2, the J call TRBJ2-1; maybe TRBD2 (6 bases). The length of the CDR3 is 14 residues. Trimming left V 1 base short and J 10 bases short, with 14 bases between. Germline V gene lookup returns CDR1 SGHTA and CDR2 FQGNSA. The CDR3 here is CASSLDPGSREQFF. DNA for the CDR3: TGTGCCAGCAGCTTAGACCCCGGGAGCAGAGAGCAGTTCTTC.

The chain recombines TRBV5-6 with TRBJ2-3; a possible D gene is TRBD1 (6 bases). The CDR3 spans 12 residues. V gave up 4 bases and J gave up 12 bases, with 15 bases separating them. The germline gives CDR1 SGHDT, CDR2 YYEEEE. In nucleotides, the CDR3 is TGTGCCAGCAGCGGACAGCCCGGTACCCAGTATTTT. Encoded protein: CASSGQPGTQYF.

Only a few counts were recorded for this clone. The chain uses TRBV20-1 and TRBJ2-7; no reliable D call. Germline loops: CDR1 DFQATT, CDR2 SNEGSKA (reference sequence). Trimming stripped 5 bases from V and 6 bases from J, with 11 bases between. CDR3 size: 11 residues. CDR3 coding DNA: TGCAGTGCTCTCCAGGATGTCGAGCAGTACTTC. Residues: CSALQDVEQYF.

About this clone itself: At one boundary the junction diverges from the germline segment, which might be a read error. The chain carries TRBV7-2 and TRBJ2-6, with D possibly being TRBD1 (5 bases). The CDR3 runs to 15 residues. The germline V gene encodes CDR1 SGHTA and CDR2 FQGNSA. In DNA, the CDR3 is TGTGCCAGCAGCCCTCGGCGAGCTGGGGCCAACGGCCTGACTTTC. Translating gives CASSPRRAGANGLTF.

The chain employs TRBV2 and TRBJ1-1; 9 bases are a match to TRBD1. The CDR3 is 12 residues long. Germline V gene sequence: CDR1 SNHLY, CDR2 FYNNEI. V gave up 6 bases and J gave up 10 bases; unmatched junction bases: 6. The CDR3 region is CASRRDRAPAFF. In nucleotides, the CDR3 is TGTGCCAGCAGAAGGGACAGGGCTCCAGCTTTCTTT.

The chain uses TRBV5-6 and TRBJ2-1; possibly TRBD2 for D (6 bases). This CDR3 region has 11 residues. Trimming stripped 1 base from V and 14 bases from J, with 10 bases between. The germline V gene encodes CDR1 SGHDT and CDR2 YYEEEE. Written as DNA, the CDR3 is TGTGCCAGCAGCTTGCGGGAGAGGGAGTTCTTC. Encoded protein: CASSLREREFF.

This chain connects TRBV7-3 to TRBJ1-1; TRBD1 agrees at 7 bases. This CDR3 region has 14 residues. V lost 1 base and J lost 2; bases outside the gene matches: 1. The germline V gene encodes CDR1 SGHTA and CDR2 FQGTGA. As DNA, the CDR3 is TGTGCCAGCAGCTTAAACAGGGGTAACACTGAAGCTTTCTTT. Encoded protein: CASSLNRGNTEAFF. The whole variable domain, remainder taken from reference TRBV7-3 and TRBJ1-1, is GAGVSQTPSNKVTEKGKYVELRCDPISGHTALYWYRQSLGQGPEFLIYFQGTGAADDSGLPNDRFFAVRPEGSVSTLKIQRTERGDSAVYLCASSLNRGNTEAFFGQGTRLTVV.

J is TRBJ1-3 and V is TRBV19; 9 bases are shared with TRBD1. The CDR3 length is 17 residues. Germline-derived CDR1 and CDR2 are LNHDA and SQIVND (reference sequence). V gave up 6 bases and J gave up 2 bases; unmatched junction bases: 11. The CDR3 sequence: CASSGARTGEPGNTIYF. The CDR3 nucleotides read TGTGCCAGTAGCGGGGCCCGGACAGGGGAGCCTGGAAACACCATATATTTT.